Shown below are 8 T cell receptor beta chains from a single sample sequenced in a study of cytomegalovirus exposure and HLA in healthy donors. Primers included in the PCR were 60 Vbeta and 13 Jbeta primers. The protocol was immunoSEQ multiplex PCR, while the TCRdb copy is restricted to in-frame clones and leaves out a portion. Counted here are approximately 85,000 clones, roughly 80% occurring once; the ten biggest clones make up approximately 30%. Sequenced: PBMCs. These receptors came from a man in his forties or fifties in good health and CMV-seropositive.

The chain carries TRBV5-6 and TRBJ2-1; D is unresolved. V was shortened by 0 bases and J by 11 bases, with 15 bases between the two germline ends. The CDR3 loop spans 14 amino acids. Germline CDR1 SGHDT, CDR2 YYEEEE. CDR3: CASSLANGQRKQFF. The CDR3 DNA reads TGTGCCAGCAGCTTGGCCAACGGCCAGAGGAAGCAGTTCTTC.

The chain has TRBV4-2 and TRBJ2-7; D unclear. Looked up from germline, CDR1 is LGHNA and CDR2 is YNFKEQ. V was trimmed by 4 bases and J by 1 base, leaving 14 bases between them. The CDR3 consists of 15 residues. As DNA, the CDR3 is TGTGCCAGCAGCCGAGACGGGTACGTATCCTACGAGCAGTACTTC. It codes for CASSRDGYVSYEQYF.

In nucleotides, the CDR3 is TGTGCCAGCAGTGCCGGCACAGGGGTAGAGACCCAGTACTTC. It encodes CASSAGTGVETQYF. V usage is TRBV6-1 and J usage is TRBJ2-5, with 7 bases identical to TRBD1. Germline V gene sequence: CDR1 MNHNS, CDR2 SASEGT. This CDR3 spans 14 amino acids. V lost 4 bases, J lost 4 bases, and 6 bases stayed unmatched.

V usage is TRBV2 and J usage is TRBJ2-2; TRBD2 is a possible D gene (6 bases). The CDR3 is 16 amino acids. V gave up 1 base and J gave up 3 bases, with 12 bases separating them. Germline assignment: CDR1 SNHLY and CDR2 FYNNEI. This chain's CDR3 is CASSEVGGVDTGELFF. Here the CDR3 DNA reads TGTGCCAGCAGTGAAGTCGGGGGAGTGGACACCGGGGAGCTGTTTTTT.

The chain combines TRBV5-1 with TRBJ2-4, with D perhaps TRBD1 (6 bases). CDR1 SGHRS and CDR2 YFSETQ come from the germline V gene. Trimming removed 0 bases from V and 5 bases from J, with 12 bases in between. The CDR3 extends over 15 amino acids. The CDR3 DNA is TGCGCCAGCAGCTTGGGCAGGGGCAACGAAAACATTCAGTACTTC. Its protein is CASSLGRGNENIQYF.

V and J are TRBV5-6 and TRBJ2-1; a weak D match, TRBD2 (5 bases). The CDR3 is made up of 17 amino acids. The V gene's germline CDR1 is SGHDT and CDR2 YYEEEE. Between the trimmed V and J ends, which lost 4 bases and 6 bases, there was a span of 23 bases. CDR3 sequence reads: CASSAELRDTHTNEQFF. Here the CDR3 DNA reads TGTGCCAGCAGCGCCGAACTCCGGGATACCCATACCAATGAGCAGTTCTTC.

Here the CDR3 DNA reads TGTGCCAGCAGTGTTTTCGCAGATACGCAGTATTTT. Protein: CASSVFADTQYF. The chain links TRBV2 to TRBJ2-3; D ambiguous. CDR1 and CDR2 from the germline V gene are SNHLY and FYNNEI. The CDR3 length is 12 residues. V lost 4 bases, J lost 4 bases, and 6 bases lay in between.

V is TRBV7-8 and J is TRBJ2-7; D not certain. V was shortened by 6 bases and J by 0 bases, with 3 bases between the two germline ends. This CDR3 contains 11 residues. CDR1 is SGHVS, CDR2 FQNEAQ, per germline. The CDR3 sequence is CASRSSYEQYF. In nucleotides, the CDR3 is TGTGCCAGCAGGAGCTCCTACGAGCAGTACTTC.